The 21 T cell receptor beta chains presented below share a single source sample, sequenced in a study of T cell responses to AZD1222 COVID-19 vaccine. The method was immunoSEQ multiplex PCR; TCRdb's version includes in-frame clones alone and lacks a portion of them. Of about 99,000 clones listed, around 89% are singletons. This specimen consisted of peripheral blood, obtained on day 0 of AZD1222 vaccination. The receptors originated from an adult in good health.

The CDR3 DNA reads TGTGCCAGCAGCGCATGGGACAGGGCAACTAATGAAAAACTGTTTTTT. Amino acid sequence: CASSAWDRATNEKLFF. The rearrangement joins TRBV3-1 (or the pseudogene TRBV3-2) to TRBJ1-4; 9 nucleotides align to TRBD1. With 5 bases clipped from V and 0 bases from J, the junction kept 4 bases outside the gene matches. Germline-derived CDR1 and CDR2 are LGHDT and YNNKEL (reference sequence). This CDR3 contains 16 residues.

The chain carries TRBV2 and TRBJ1-5; D may be TRBD1 (5 bases). The germline gives CDR1 SNHLY, CDR2 FYNNEI. The CDR3 consists of 19 residues. The V gene lost 2 bases and the J gene lost 0 bases, with 20 bases spanning the gap. The CDR3 region is CASSEWGRVRSHSNQPQHF. The CDR3 DNA reads as TGTGCCAGCAGTGAATGGGGACGGGTTAGATCCCATAGCAATCAGCCCCAGCATTTT.

The chain combines TRBV6-5 with TRBJ1-3; 10 nucleotides match TRBD1. Germline V gene sequence: CDR1 MNHEY, CDR2 SVGAGI. This CDR3 region has 15 residues. V trimming: 4 bases; J trimming: 5 bases; junction bases outside the gene matches: 5. In DNA form, the CDR3 reads TGTGCCAGCAGTTGGACAGGGGGGCTTCGAAACACCATATATTTT. As protein: CASSWTGGLRNTIYF.

The chain links TRBV5-8 to TRBJ2-7, with TRBD1 matching 7 bases. The CDR3 is 16 residues long. The germline gives CDR1 SGHTS, CDR2 YDEGEE. V lost 3 bases to trimming and J lost 2 bases; unmatched junction nucleotides: 11. DNA of the CDR3: TGTGCCAGCAGCTGGACCGGGACAGAGAGTCCCTACGAGCAGTACTTC. This translates into CASSWTGTESPYEQYF.

Details on this clone: One junction end does not reproduce the germline sequence, and a read error may be involved. The V and J genes are TRBV12-5 and TRBJ2-4; D possibly corresponds to TRBD1 (5 bases). CDR3 length: 13 residues. CDR1 and CDR2 (germline): LGHNT, FRNRAP. The CDR3 reads CASGLVPQGTVHF. The CDR3 DNA reads as TGTGCTAGTGGTTTGGTACCCCAGGGAACGGTCCACTTC.

The chain recombines TRBV24-1 with TRBJ1-5; possibly TRBD1 for D (6 bases). The CDR3 covers 13 residues. The V end was cut by 6 bases, the J end by 5 bases, with 10 bases between. Germline CDR1 is KGHDR and CDR2 is SFDVKD. CDR3 DNA: TGTGCCACCAGTAGGGGGGGGGATCAGCCCCAGCATTTT. This codes for CATSRGGDQPQHF.

This clone was picked up a small number of times. The chain couples TRBV18 to TRBJ1-2; 7 nucleotides align to TRBD1. This CDR3 has 14 residues. V dropped 2 bases and J dropped 4; count of bases not matched to a gene: 4. Per the germline V gene, CDR1 is KGHSH and CDR2 is LQKENI. The CDR3 region has the DNA TGTGCCAGCTCACCAGGACAGGACCCCTATGGCTACACCTTC. It codes for CASSPGQDPYGYTF.

This chain joins TRBV16 and TRBJ1-1; D gene uncertain. The CDR3 runs to 12 residues. Trimming took 2 bases from V and 7 from J, leaving 8 bases between them. The germline gives CDR1 KGHSY, CDR2 FQNENV. CDR3: CASSQPDLEAFF. Written as DNA, the CDR3 is TGTGCCAGCAGCCAACCTGACCTTGAAGCTTTCTTT.

This clone was counted once. V and J are TRBV9 and TRBJ1-2; D is ambiguous. Germline CDR1 SGDLS, CDR2 YYNGEE. This CDR3 is 12 amino acids long. Trimming shortened V by 2 bases and J by 8 bases, and 10 bases separated the two germline ends. The CDR3 sequence: CASSVGGSGYTF. The CDR3 DNA follows: TGTGCCAGCAGCGTCGGAGGGTCGGGCTACACCTTC.

The rearrangement links TRBV11-2 to TRBJ1-2, with 9 bases identical to TRBD1. Looked up from germline, CDR1 is SGHAT and CDR2 is FQNNGV. This CDR3 has 16 amino acids. The trim removed 4 bases at V and 4 bases at J, leaving 10 bases unmatched. CDR3 nucleotide sequence: TGTGCCAGCAGCTCCATTACAGGGGGCGCCGGCTATGGCTACACCTTC. Its protein is CASSSITGGAGYGYTF.

The chain joins TRBV11-1 to TRBJ1-1; TRBD1 agrees at 8 bases. V dropped 3 bases and J dropped 7; count of bases not matched to a gene: 7. Germline CDR1 SGHAT, CDR2 FQDESV (reference sequence). The CDR3 totals 14 residues. The CDR3 DNA reads as TGTGCCAGCAGCTTCGGACAGGGCAGAGGTGAAGCTTTCTTT. It translates to CASSFGQGRGEAFF.

V gene TRBV19 combines with J gene TRBJ1-2, with 7 bases lining up with TRBD1. Germline trimming cut 0 bases from V and 4 bases from J; bases unmatched to any gene: 5. The V gene's germline CDR1 is LNHDA and CDR2 SQIVND (reference sequence). The CDR3 spans 15 residues. The CDR3 DNA reads TGTGCCAGTAGTATAGAGGGCAGGGGGGTCTATGGCTACACCTTC. This codes for CASSIEGRGVYGYTF.

A single count supports this clone. The chain combines TRBV29-1 with TRBJ1-2; D call uncertain. The CDR3 loop spans 13 amino acids. Germline-derived CDR1 and CDR2 are SQVTM and ANQGSEA. Trimming took off 6 bases at V and 8 bases at J, with 19 bases between the two ends. The CDR3: CSVSRHRGEGYTF. CDR3 sequence (DNA): TGCAGCGTCTCAAGACATAGAGGTGAGGGCTACACCTTC.

The J gene is TRBJ1-1, the V gene TRBV10-2; TRBD1 matches 12 bases. Germline V gene data show CDR1 as WSHSY and CDR2 as SAAADI. Unmatched junction bases numbered 5, after V lost 5 bases and J lost 4 bases. The CDR3 is made up of 15 amino acids. The CDR3 sequence: CASSSGTGGSTEAFF. The CDR3 coding sequence is TGCGCCAGCAGTTCCGGGACAGGGGGCTCCACTGAAGCTTTCTTT.

The chain employs TRBV19 and TRBJ1-5, with D perhaps matching TRBD1 (5 bases). Germline CDR1 LNHDA, CDR2 SQIVND (reference sequence). The length of the CDR3 is 13 residues. V lost 6 bases to trimming and J lost 5 bases, with 11 bases between them. The CDR3 protein is CASRPGLHQPQHF. CDR3 DNA: TGTGCCAGTAGACCGGGACTTCATCAGCCCCAGCATTTT.

Concerning this clone itself: A read error may explain this, as a much larger clone is one base away. The gene calls are TRBV7-8 and TRBJ2-7, with TRBD1 matching 7 bases. J lost 3 bases, V lost 5 bases, and 1 base had no gene match. The CDR3 length is 12 residues. The germline V gene encodes CDR1 SGHVS and CDR2 FQNEAQ. The CDR3 DNA sequence: TGTGCCAGCAGCAGACAGGGCTACGAGCAGTACTTC. Translating it yields CASSRQGYEQYF.

J is TRBJ2-7 and V is TRBV29-1; 7 bases fit TRBD2. This CDR3 comprises 13 residues. Germline CDR1 SQVTM, CDR2 ANQGSEA. With V trimmed by 3 bases and J by 1 base, 3 bases remained unmatched. CDR3 DNA: TGCAGCGTTGAGGGGGGGGAATCCTACGAGCAGTACTTC. This codes for CSVEGGESYEQYF.

The V call is TRBV5-6, the J call TRBJ2-7, with 8 bases identical to TRBD2. Germline CDR1 SGHDT, CDR2 YYEEEE. The CDR3 has 14 amino acids. The J segment lost 5 bases and the V segment lost 4 bases, leaving 8 bases of the junction unmatched. The CDR3 DNA reads TGTGCCAGCAGCCCGGAGCGGGGGAGGAACGAGCAGTACTTC. This gives the protein CASSPERGRNEQYF.

The genes are TRBV18 and TRBJ1-2, with 7 bases matching TRBD1. CDR3 length equals 16 residues. Trimming removed 2 bases from V and 4 bases from J; junction bases left unmatched: 10. The germline V gene has CDR1 KGHSH and CDR2 LQKENI. This CDR3 is CASSPDTGEWGYGYTF. The CDR3 DNA reads TGTGCCAGCTCACCAGATACAGGGGAGTGGGGCTATGGCTACACCTTC.

The rearrangement uses TRBV11-1 and TRBJ2-2; D gene ambiguous. The CDR3 loop spans 12 amino acids. The V and J ends lost 6 bases and 6 bases respectively, with 8 bases between them. Per germline, CDR1 SGHAT and CDR2 FQDESV (reference sequence). The CDR3 DNA reads TGTGCCAGCAGACGTGCTGCCGGGGAGCTGTTTTTT. It codes for CASRRAAGELFF.

V and J are TRBV19 and TRBJ1-5; tentatively, D is TRBD1 (5 bases). V lost 8 bases to trimming and J lost 6 bases, with 14 bases between them. This CDR3 comprises 13 residues. Germline V lookup: CDR1 LNHDA, CDR2 SQIVND (reference sequence). This chain's CDR3 is CASSDGGFQPQHF. As DNA, the CDR3 is TGTGCCAGTTCCGACGGGGGGTTTCAGCCCCAGCATTTT.